This paragraph covers one TCR beta chain sequence. The sample holds a few counts of this clonotype. The specificity of this receptor is unknown. Base-call qualities are not available, and no considerably larger clone is one nucleotide away. The library was prepared using PCR. TCR sequencing of DNA from cultured CD4+ T cells used the Oncomine TCR Beta short-read assay at the Johns Hopkins FTIC core. The QIAamp micro DNA kit was used to extract genomic DNA from the cultured CD4+ T cells. The Oncomine TCR Beta libraries from cultured CD4+ T cells were pooled using unique dual indexes and then sequenced on an Illumina iSeq 100. The study's processing was this. Non-productive sequences were filtered out, and CDR3s that did not start with C, did not end with F or W, or were shorter than 7 amino acids were discarded. Antigen-specific clonotypes were identified with the MANAFEST web application by comparing peptide-stimulated wells with reference and other culture wells. For a clone to be called positive, the clone needed an FDR below 0.05, an odds ratio above 5, and a productive frequency above 0.1% in at least two of three replicate wells. A clonotype counted as cross-reactive if it showed significant expansion both in the SARS-CoV-2 spike wells and in at least one common cold coronavirus spike condition. Using R version 3.6.1, CDR3 homology was evaluated through Levenshtein distances (stringdist) along with unrooted phylogenetic trees (ape). The public reads were quality trimmed at Q25 with fastp and then assembled into clones with MiXCR by TCRdb, keeping productive beta chains. Each CDR3 protein appears once, grouped with its most common genes and DNA. The V and J calls, along with clone size, are taken from TCRdb and not from the paper's own processing. The sample table records about 14,000 distinct CDR3 sequences; 48% of these occur just once. The ten most abundant clones make up approximately 13% of the sample.

At the junction V is shortened by 2 bases and J by 4 bases, with 14 bases in between. Taken from cysteine to phenylalanine, the CDR3 has 15 residues. This entry keeps only the CDR3 DNA: 45 bases, framed from base 1. The germline V gene (reference sequence) specifies SGHAT as CDR1 and FQDESV as CDR2. These data come from a study of vaccination and CD4 T cells after COVID-19 (dated by TCRdb to 2021 to 2024). Background on the whole study: Convalescent patients had a positive SARS-CoV-2 result on nasal swab PCR, and of these patients, nine had mild disease and one had severe disease. Post-vaccine blood samples were taken a median of around 77 days after the second vaccine dose, with a range of roughly 13 to 250 days. Control cultures received a CEFX viral epitope pool as the positive control, an HIV-1 Nef peptide pool as the negative control, or no peptide. In around ten COVID-19 convalescent patients and a handful of infection-naive healthy vaccine recipients, the spike-specific CD4+ TCR repertoire before mRNA vaccination was compared with the repertoire after mRNA vaccination. Post-COVID blood samples from convalescent patients were collected a median of 101 days after diagnosis, with a range of 35 to 161 days. For stimulating the cultures, overlapping spike peptide pools were used, derived from SARS-CoV-2 as well as from the common cold coronaviruses HCoV-NL63, HCoV-OC43 and HCoV-229E. Participants received two doses of either the Pfizer-BioNTech BNT162b2 vaccine (n=8) or the Moderna mRNA-1273 vaccine (n=2). The convalescent cohort comprised six males and four females, including two Hispanic individuals, seven Caucasians, two Asians and one multiracial person. Study-wide conclusions, independent of this receptor: The median number of SARS-CoV-2-reactive clonotypes rose from under 25 after infection to 38 after vaccination, but the change was not significant. Of the vaccine-specific clones found in convalescent patients, nearly all (304 of 307) were mono-reactive for SARS-CoV-2 spike instead of being cross-reactive with common cold coronaviruses. Among convalescent patients, a median about 86% of the SARS-CoV-2-reactive clones seen after vaccination appeared only after vaccination, which suggests priming specific to the vaccine. Only a relatively small number of convalescent patients were included in the study, and early timepoints following natural infection were not analyzed.

The treatment or condition tag for this specimen amounts to: approximately nine-day PBMC culture with coronavirus spike peptide pools or control peptides (ViraFEST assay). The study used the ViraFEST assay, which expanded antigen-specific T cells with peptide pools and then identified expanded clonotypes by TCR sequencing. The convalescent patients' positive SARS-CoV-2 PCR tests fell between March and December 2020, which was before the Alpha, Beta and Delta variants emerged in the United States. PBMCs were cultured at 1.5 million to 2.5 million per well in IMDM supplemented with approximately 4.7% human AB serum and about 9.6 IU/ml IL-2, with approximately 10 ug/ml peptide pools added. Half of the culture medium was replaced with fresh IL-2-containing medium on days 3 and 7. Once the cells had been in culture for about 10 days, the EasySep CD4+ T cell isolation kit was used to isolate CD4+ T cells by negative selection. Ficoll-Paque Plus gradient centrifugation was used to isolate PBMCs from whole blood, and the isolated PBMCs were then either used fresh or cryopreserved at -140C. Culture conditions were generally each tested in triplicate wells.

The clonotype was recovered from a human donor who had recovered from COVID-19. This chain joins TRBV11-1 to TRBJ2-5, with the D call tentatively TRBD1 or TRBD2, each fitting 6 bases. What was sequenced was CD4+ T cells from blood, cultured in vitro. The DNA is as follows: TGTGCCAGCAGCTTATCACAGGGAGGTCGAGAGACCCAGTACTTC. It specifies CASSLSQGGRETQYF.